The rows below give T cell receptor beta chains drawn from one sample of a study of identical twins. TCRdb reanalysed the 5' RACE reads using MiXCR and keeps one entry per CDR3 protein. The sample holds hundreds of thousands of distinct CDR3 sequences, roughly a tenth seen once. The sequenced sample consisted of memory (CD45RO+) T cells sorted from blood. These receptors originate from a woman between 18 and 30 years old in good health. Each CDR3 is given with its conserved first and last residue. D genes are given only for firm matches. For some rows the clone size is stated as once, few or many, or as a class when expanded; others skip it.

-	TRBJ2-5	TRBD2	TRBV7-2	CASSIRQREMGETQYF	TGTGCCAGCAGCATAAGGCAGCGGGAGATGGGAGAGACCCAGTACTTC
-	TRBJ2-5	TRBD1	TRBV5-4	CASSRGGQGQETQYF	TGTGCCAGCAGCCGAGGAGGACAGGGGCAAGAGACCCAGTACTTC
few	TRBJ1-4	-	TRBV2	CASSYREKLFF	TGTGCCAGCAGCTACAGGGAAAAACTGTTTTTT
-	TRBJ1-3	TRBD1	TRBV12-3/TRBV12-4	CATDRAGNTIYF	TGTGCCACCGACAGGGCGGGAAACACCATATATTTT
many	TRBJ2-1	-	TRBV7-8	CASSQTPIYDEQFF	TGTGCCAGCAGCCAAACCCCCATTTACGATGAGCAGTTCTTC
few	TRBJ2-7	-	TRBV5-1	CASSSGSSYEQYF	TGCGCCAGCAGCTCGGGAAGCTCCTACGAGCAGTACTTC
few	TRBJ2-7	TRBD1	TRBV5-1	CASQDRERGEQYF	TGCGCCAGCCAGGACAGGGAAAGAGGCGAGCAGTACTTC
-	TRBJ1-5	-	TRBV12-3/TRBV12-4	CASSPQGFGDQPQHF	TGTGCCAGCAGTCCCCAGGGTTTTGGGGATCAGCCCCAGCATTTT
few	TRBJ2-5	-	TRBV10-1	CASSESGDQETQYF	TGCGCCAGCAGTGAGTCAGGGGACCAAGAGACCCAGTACTTC
few	TRBJ1-1	-	TRBV12-5	CASGLEAFF	TGTGCTAGTGGTTTGGAAGCTTTCTTT
many	TRBJ1-5	-	TRBV2	CATRVGNQPQHF	TGTGCAACGCGAGTGGGGAATCAGCCCCAGCATTTT
-	TRBJ1-1	-	TRBV18	CASSGGVSTEAFF	TGTGCCAGCTCAGGTGGGGTAAGCACTGAAGCTTTCTTT
few	TRBJ2-5	-	TRBV12-3/TRBV12-4	CASSGTSGETQYF	TGTGCCAGCAGCGGGACGTCCGGGGAGACCCAGTACTTC
-	TRBJ2-7	TRBD2	TRBV20-1	CSARQSGGLYEQYF	TGCAGTGCTAGACAGTCGGGAGGGCTATACGAGCAGTACTTC
few	TRBJ1-2	-	TRBV12-3/TRBV12-4	CASSLDRNGYGYTF	TGTGCCAGCAGTCTAGACAGGAACGGCTATGGCTACACCTTC
-	TRBJ2-6	TRBD1	TRBV3-1	CATTKELATGLGSGANVLTF	TGTGCCACCACCAAAGAATTGGCGACAGGGTTAGGATCTGGGGCCAACGTCCTGACTTTC
many	TRBJ2-3	-	TRBV5-1	CASSLPGGLTSDTQYF	TGCGCCAGCAGCTTGCCCGGGGGCCTAACCTCAGATACGCAGTATTTT
many	TRBJ2-3	-	TRBV15	CATSSGTDTQYF	TGTGCCACCAGCTCCGGCACAGATACGCAGTATTTT